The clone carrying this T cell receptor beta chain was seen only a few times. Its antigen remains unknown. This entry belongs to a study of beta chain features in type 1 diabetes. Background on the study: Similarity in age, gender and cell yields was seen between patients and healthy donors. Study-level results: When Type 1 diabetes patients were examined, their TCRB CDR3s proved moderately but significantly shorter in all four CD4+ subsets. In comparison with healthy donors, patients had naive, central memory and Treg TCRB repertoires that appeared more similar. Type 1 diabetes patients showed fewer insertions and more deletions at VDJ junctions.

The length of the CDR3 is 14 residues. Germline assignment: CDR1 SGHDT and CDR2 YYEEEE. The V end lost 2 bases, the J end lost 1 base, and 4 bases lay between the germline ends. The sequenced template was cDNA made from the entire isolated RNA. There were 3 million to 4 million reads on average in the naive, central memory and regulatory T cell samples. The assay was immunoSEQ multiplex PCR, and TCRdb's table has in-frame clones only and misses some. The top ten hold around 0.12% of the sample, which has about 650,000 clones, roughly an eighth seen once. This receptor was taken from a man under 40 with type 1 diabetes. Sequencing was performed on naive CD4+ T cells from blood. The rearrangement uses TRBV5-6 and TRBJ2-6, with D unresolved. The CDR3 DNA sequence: TGTGCCAGCAGCTTAGAGTCTGGGGCCAACGTCCTGACTTTC. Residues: CASSLESGANVLTF.